The 11 T cell receptor beta chains presented below share a single source sample, sequenced in a study of a mutant IDH1 vaccine in newly diagnosed glioma. The time point here: week 23, last vaccination. Doses of 300 ug of mutant IDH1 20-mer peptide were given with topical imiquimod. Antigens of these TCRs are unknown. TCRdb's table, derived via immunoSEQ multiplex PCR, lists solely in-frame clones and lacks some. The data show around 40,000 clones, around 84% seen once. The source was PBMCs, collected from a glioma patient whose treatment included an IDH1 peptide vaccine. The source is a woman younger than 30 with glioma. Some clones in this sample may be carry-over from other donors' samples.

The chain uses TRBV5-1 and TRBJ1-1; D not resolved. Germline loops: CDR1 SGHRS, CDR2 YFSETQ. The CDR3 totals 14 residues. The V and J ends lost 0 bases and 6 bases respectively, with 12 bases between them. In nucleotides, the CDR3 is TGCGCCAGCAGCTTGGAGGTCGTCAGGTCTGAAGCTTTCTTT. Translation: CASSLEVVRSEAFF.

This clone turned up a few times. The CDR3 reads CASSLSGGNSNQPQHF. As DNA, the CDR3 is TGTGCCAGCAGTTTATCGGGAGGGAATAGCAATCAGCCCCAGCATTTT. This chain joins TRBV6-5 and TRBJ1-5; no firm D call. Trimming pared 4 bases from V and 0 bases from J, leaving 13 bases between. Germline CDR1 and CDR2: MNHEY and SVGAGI. CDR3 length equals 16 residues.

V usage is TRBV7-8 and J usage is TRBJ1-2; no clear D. This CDR3 spans 14 amino acids. Germline V gene sequence: CDR1 SGHVS, CDR2 FQNEAQ. V lost 3 bases and J lost 2, with 10 bases in between. The CDR3 bases are TGTGCCAGCAGCTTCGGATCACGCAACTATGGCTACACCTTC. Its protein product is CASSFGSRNYGYTF. Based on the CDR3 plus reference TRBV7-8 and TRBJ1-2, the full variable domain is GAGVSQSPRYKVAKRGQDVALRCDPISGHVSLFWYQQALGQGPEFLTYFQNEAQLDKSGLPSDRFFAERPEGSVSTLKIQRTQQEDSAVYLCASSFGSRNYGYTFGSGTRLTVV.

The chain recombines TRBV9 with TRBJ2-1, with 9 bases lining up with TRBD2. V lost 0 bases, J lost 2 bases, and 6 bases stayed unmatched. CDR1 SGDLS and CDR2 YYNGEE come from the germline V gene. The CDR3 totals 17 residues. The CDR3, as DNA: TGTGCCAGCAGCGTAGTAGGTAGCGGGGGACCCTACAATGAGCAGTTCTTC. Protein product: CASSVVGSGGPYNEQFF.

V gene TRBV7-2 combines with J gene TRBJ2-7; D perhaps matches TRBD1 (5 bases). This CDR3 comprises 14 residues. Germline V gene sequence: CDR1 SGHTA, CDR2 FQGNSA. The V end lost 1 base, the J end lost 3 bases, and 10 bases lay between the germline ends. This CDR3 is CASSLGHRFYEQYF. The CDR3 DNA reads as TGTGCCAGCAGCTTAGGTCACAGGTTCTACGAGCAGTACTTC.

The chain is built from TRBV19 and TRBJ2-2; D is ambiguous. From germline, CDR1 is LNHDA and CDR2 SQIVND (reference sequence). Trimming shortened V by 5 bases and J by 6 bases, and 13 bases separated the two germline ends. The CDR3 extends over 14 amino acids. The CDR3 region has the DNA TGTGCCAGTAGTCCCCCCGGGCCGCCCGGGGAGCTGTTTTTT. Translation: CASSPPGPPGELFF.

This chain uses TRBV25-1 with TRBJ2-7, with 10 bases identical to TRBD2. The CDR3 spans 15 residues. Germline assignment: CDR1 MGHDK and CDR2 SYGVNS. V was clipped by 6 bases and J by 2 bases; unmatched bases: 7. CDR3 DNA: TGTGCCAGCAGGGGGGGACTAGCGCCGACCTACGAGCAGTACTTC. Its translation: CASRGGLAPTYEQYF.

The rearrangement joins TRBV19 to TRBJ2-5; D is unclear. Germline CDR1 LNHDA, CDR2 SQIVND (reference sequence). V was pared by 4 bases and J by 7 bases, with 13 bases between. The CDR3 has 13 amino acids. In DNA form, the CDR3 reads TGTGCCAGTAGTACGGGTGGGCCGCGGACCCAGTACTTC. Its protein is CASSTGGPRTQYF.

The V call is TRBV30, the J call TRBJ1-5; no clear D. V was pared by 2 bases and J by 4 bases, with 21 bases between. This CDR3 comprises 17 residues. Germline lookup yields CDR1 GTSNPN and CDR2 SVGIG (reference sequence). The CDR3 DNA reads TGTGCCTGGAGTCGAGGAAGGGATTCTGGAAAGAATCAGCCCCAGCATTTT. It yields the protein CAWSRGRDSGKNQPQHF. Full variable domain (missing parts from reference TRBV30 and TRBJ1-5): SQTIHQWPATLVQPVGSPLSLECTVEGTSNPNLYWYRQAAGRGLQLLFYSVGIGQISSEVPQNLSASRPQDRQFILSSKKLLLSDSGFYLCAWSRGRDSGKNQPQHFGDGTRLSIL.

The V gene is TRBV6-1, the J gene TRBJ2-7, with a weak D call TRBD1 (5 bases). Trimming pared 8 bases from V and 3 bases from J, leaving 5 bases between. This CDR3 contains 10 residues. Germline values: CDR1 MNHNS, CDR2 SASEGT. The chain's CDR3 is CASGHYEQYF. CDR3 coding DNA: TGTGCCAGCGGACACTACGAGCAGTACTTC.

This rearrangement joins TRBV9 to TRBJ2-7; 10 nucleotides agree with TRBD2. The CDR3 totals 15 residues. The germline V gene has CDR1 SGDLS and CDR2 YYNGEE. V lost 3 bases, J lost 3 bases, and 6 bases stayed unmatched. The CDR3 bases are TGTGCCAGCAGCGACCCCGAGCGGGGGGGCTACGAGCAGTACTTC. Translation: CASSDPERGGYEQYF.